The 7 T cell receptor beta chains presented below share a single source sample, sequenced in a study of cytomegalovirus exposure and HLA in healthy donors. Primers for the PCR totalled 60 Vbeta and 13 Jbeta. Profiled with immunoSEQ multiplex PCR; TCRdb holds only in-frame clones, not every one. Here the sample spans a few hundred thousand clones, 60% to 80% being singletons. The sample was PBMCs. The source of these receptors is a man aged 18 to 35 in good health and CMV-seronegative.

The CDR3 loop reads CASSQRTPNQPQHF. The CDR3 DNA reads as TGTGCCAGCAGCCAGCGTACGCCTAATCAGCCCCAGCATTTT. J is TRBJ1-5 and V is TRBV14; D gene ambiguous. The CDR3 is made up of 14 amino acids. CDR1 and CDR2 (germline): SGHDN, FVKESK. The ends were cut back, 3 bases at V and 4 bases at J, with 10 bases in the middle.

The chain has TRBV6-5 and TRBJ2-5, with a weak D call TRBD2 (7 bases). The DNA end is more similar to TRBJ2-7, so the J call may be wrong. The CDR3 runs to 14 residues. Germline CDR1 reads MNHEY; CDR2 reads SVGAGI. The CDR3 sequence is CASSQRGAPHEQYF. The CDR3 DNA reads TGTGCCAGCAGTCAACGGGGGGCGCCCCACGAGCAGTACTTC.

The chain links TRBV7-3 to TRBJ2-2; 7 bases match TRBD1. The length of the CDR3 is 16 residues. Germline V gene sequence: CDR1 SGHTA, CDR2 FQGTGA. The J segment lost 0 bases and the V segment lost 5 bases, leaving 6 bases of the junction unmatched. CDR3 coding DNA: TGTGCCAGCAGCCCGGGACAGAGACCGAACACCGGGGAGCTGTTTTTT. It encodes CASSPGQRPNTGELFF.

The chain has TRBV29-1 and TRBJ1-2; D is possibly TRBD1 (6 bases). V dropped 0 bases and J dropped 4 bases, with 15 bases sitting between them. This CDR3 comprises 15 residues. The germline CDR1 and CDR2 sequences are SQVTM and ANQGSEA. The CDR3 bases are TGCAGCGTTGAAGAATCCCAGGTCAGGGGCTATGGCTACACCTTC. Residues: CSVEESQVRGYGYTF.

In DNA, the CDR3 is TGTGCCAGCAGTGCCGACAGTTTCGCTGAAGCTTTCTTT. Translated, it gives CASSADSFAEAFF. The V and J genes are TRBV6-1 and TRBJ1-1; weak D call: TRBD1 (5 bases). CDR1 is MNHNS, CDR2 SASEGT, per germline. V gave up 4 bases and J gave up 6 bases, with 12 bases separating them. CDR3 length: 13 amino acids.

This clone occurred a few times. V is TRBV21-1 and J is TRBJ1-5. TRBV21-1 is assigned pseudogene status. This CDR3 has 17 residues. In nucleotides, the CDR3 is TGTGCCAGCAGCAAAGAATCGAGGCAGTATAGCAATCAGCCCCAGCATTTT. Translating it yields CASSKESRQYSNQPQHF.

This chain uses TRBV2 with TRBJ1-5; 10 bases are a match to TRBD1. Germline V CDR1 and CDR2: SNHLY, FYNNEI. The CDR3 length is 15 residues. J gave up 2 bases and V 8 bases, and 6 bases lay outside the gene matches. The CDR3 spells CASGGQGVGNQPQHF. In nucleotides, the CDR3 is TGTGCCAGCGGCGGACAGGGGGTCGGCAATCAGCCCCAGCATTTT.